This is a list of T cell receptor beta chains from one sample in a study of T cell responses to AZD1222 COVID-19 vaccine. TCRdb keeps only in-frame clones here, not all; method: immunoSEQ multiplex PCR. The sample records 190,000 or so clones, roughly 91% being singletons. The material sequenced was peripheral blood, taken 28 days after the second AZD1222 dose. The source of these receptors is an adult who received the AZD1222 COVID-19 vaccine. Both conserved end residues are part of each CDR3. D genes are given only for firm matches. The size field is filled for only some rows; it gives once, few, many or a size class.

D gene: .
CDR3 length: 14
V gene: TRBV19
J gene: TRBJ1-2
clone size: .
CDR3 DNA: TGTGCCAGTAGTATCCCAGGCAGGGGAGACGGCTACACCTTC
CDR3 protein: CASSIPGRGDGYTF

D gene: TRBD2
CDR3 length: 14
V gene: TRBV7-9
J gene: TRBJ2-3
clone size: few
CDR3 DNA: TGTGCCAGCAGCCTAGCGGGTAACACAGATACGCAGTATTTT
CDR3 protein: CASSLAGNTDTQYF

D gene: TRBD2
CDR3 length: 13
V gene: TRBV12-3/TRBV12-4
J gene: TRBJ2-1
clone size: few
CDR3 DNA: TGTGCCAGCAATCCCAGCGGGGGGGATGAGCAGTTCTTC
CDR3 protein: CASNPSGGDEQFF

D gene: .
CDR3 length: 15
V gene: TRBV7-9
J gene: TRBJ1-2
clone size: .
CDR3 DNA: TGTGCCAGCAGCTTAAAAATCTCAGGAGGGGGTGGCTACACCTTC
CDR3 protein: CASSLKISGGGGYTF

D gene: .
CDR3 length: 13
V gene: TRBV10-2
J gene: TRBJ2-7
clone size: few
CDR3 DNA: TGCGCCAGCAGTGAGTCGGCCGGCTACGAGCAGTACTTC
CDR3 protein: CASSESAGYEQYF

D gene: .
CDR3 length: 16
V gene: TRBV5-4
J gene: TRBJ1-6
clone size: .
CDR3 DNA: TGTGCCAGCAGCTTGAGTGGGAGCTCCTATAATTCACCCCTCCACTTT
CDR3 protein: CASSLSGSSYNSPLHF

D gene: TRBD1
CDR3 length: 15
V gene: TRBV6-5
J gene: TRBJ1-2
clone size: .
CDR3 DNA: TGTGCCAGCAGTCCCCAAGGGGGCGCATCCTATGGCTACACCTTC
CDR3 protein: CASSPQGGASYGYTF

D gene: TRBD2
CDR3 length: 14
V gene: TRBV7-2
J gene: TRBJ2-7
clone size: .
CDR3 DNA: TGTGCCAGCAGCCTAGCGGGAGTAAGCGACGAGCAGTACTTC
CDR3 protein: CASSLAGVSDEQYF

D gene: .
CDR3 length: 16
V gene: TRBV11-1
J gene: TRBJ2-2
clone size: .
CDR3 DNA: TGTGCCAGCACCCCAGGAGGGACAACATCCACCGGGGAGCTGTTTTTT
CDR3 protein: CASTPGGTTSTGELFF

D gene: .
CDR3 length: 12
V gene: TRBV7-8
J gene: TRBJ1-1
clone size: .
CDR3 DNA: TGTGCCAGCAGCTTCTCGACAGTACAAGCTTTCTTT
CDR3 protein: CASSFSTVQAFF

D gene: .
CDR3 length: 14
V gene: TRBV13
J gene: TRBJ1-3
clone size: .
CDR3 DNA: TGTGCCAGCACGGTTAGGGGGGCTGGAAACACCATATATTTT
CDR3 protein: CASTVRGAGNTIYF

D gene: .
CDR3 length: 13
V gene: TRBV19
J gene: TRBJ2-1
clone size: .
CDR3 DNA: TGTGCCAGTAGTAAGGACAGATGGAATGAGCAGTTCTTC
CDR3 protein: CASSKDRWNEQFF

D gene: TRBD2
CDR3 length: 13
V gene: TRBV5-1
J gene: TRBJ2-7
clone size: .
CDR3 DNA: TGCGCCAGCAGCTCGCTGGGAGGGCGCGAGCAGTACTTC
CDR3 protein: CASSSLGGREQYF

D gene: .
CDR3 length: 16
V gene: TRBV6-4
J gene: TRBJ1-6
clone size: .
CDR3 DNA: TGTGCCAGCAGTGTTAAGGGTCGGTCCTATAATTCACCCCTCCACTTT
CDR3 protein: CASSVKGRSYNSPLHF

D gene: .
CDR3 length: 15
V gene: TRBV28
J gene: TRBJ2-7
clone size: .
CDR3 DNA: TGTGCCAGCAGCCCGGGGACAAGGGCGCTACTTGGGCAGTACTTC
CDR3 protein: CASSPGTRALLGQYF

D gene: TRBD2
CDR3 length: 16
V gene: TRBV10-2
J gene: TRBJ2-7
clone size: .
CDR3 DNA: TGCGCCAGCAGTGGTTCGACTAGCGGTAAGGACCACGAGCAGTACTTC
CDR3 protein: CASSGSTSGKDHEQYF

D gene: TRBD2
CDR3 length: 16
V gene: TRBV6-1
J gene: TRBJ2-3
clone size: .
CDR3 DNA: TGTGCCAGCAGTGAACGGATAGCGGGAAGAAGAGATACGCAGTATTTT
CDR3 protein: CASSERIAGRRDTQYF

D gene: .
CDR3 length: 13
V gene: TRBV28
J gene: TRBJ2-2
clone size: .
CDR3 DNA: TGTGCCAGCAGTTTATCGAATCGAGGGGAGCTGTTTTTT
CDR3 protein: CASSLSNRGELFF

D gene: TRBD1
CDR3 length: 14
V gene: TRBV5-4
J gene: TRBJ2-7
clone size: .
CDR3 DNA: TGTGCCAGCAGCCCAGGGGGCCGAGGTTACGAGCAGTACTTC
CDR3 protein: CASSPGGRGYEQYF

D gene: .
CDR3 length: 14
V gene: TRBV27
J gene: TRBJ2-7
clone size: few
CDR3 DNA: TGTGCCAGCAGTTTATCGGTGACAGCCTACGAGCAGTACTTC
CDR3 protein: CASSLSVTAYEQYF

D gene: TRBD1
CDR3 length: 16
V gene: TRBV5-5
J gene: TRBJ2-5
clone size: .
CDR3 DNA: TGTGCCAGCAGCCGACCCGGGACAGGGGCCCAAGAGACCCAGTACTTC
CDR3 protein: CASSRPGTGAQETQYF

D gene: TRBD1
CDR3 length: 14
V gene: TRBV15
J gene: TRBJ2-7
clone size: .
CDR3 DNA: TGTGCCACCAGCGAGACAGGGGGTAGGTACGAGCAGTACTTC
CDR3 protein: CATSETGGRYEQYF

D gene: .
CDR3 length: 15
V gene: TRBV7-3
J gene: TRBJ1-2
clone size: .
CDR3 DNA: TGTGCCAGCAGCCGAAACAGGGCAACTAACTATGGCTACACCTTC
CDR3 protein: CASSRNRATNYGYTF

D gene: .
CDR3 length: 14
V gene: TRBV29-1
J gene: TRBJ2-7
clone size: .
CDR3 DNA: TGCAGCGTTAATTCAGGAGGCCCACGGGGCGAGCAGTACTTC
CDR3 protein: CSVNSGGPRGEQYF

D gene: TRBD1
CDR3 length: 16
V gene: TRBV9
J gene: TRBJ2-7
clone size: once
CDR3 DNA: TGTGCCAGCAGCGTAGCCCCCGGGACAGGGATTCTCGAGCAGTACTTC
CDR3 protein: CASSVAPGTGILEQYF

D gene: .
CDR3 length: 14
V gene: TRBV20-1
J gene: TRBJ2-3
clone size: .
CDR3 DNA: TGCAGTGCTAGTGGGGCTATGAGCACAGATACGCAGTATTTT
CDR3 protein: CSASGAMSTDTQYF

D gene: TRBD2
CDR3 length: 18
V gene: TRBV27
J gene: TRBJ2-1
clone size: .
CDR3 DNA: TGTGCCAGCAGTTTAAGTACCCGAGCGGGAGTAAGCTACAATGAGCAGTTCTTC
CDR3 protein: CASSLSTRAGVSYNEQFF

D gene: TRBD1
CDR3 length: 16
V gene: TRBV7-9
J gene: TRBJ1-3
clone size: .
CDR3 DNA: TGTGCCAGCAGCCCCCCCGGAGGGGGCAGTGGAAACACCATATATTTT
CDR3 protein: CASSPPGGGSGNTIYF

D gene: TRBD2
CDR3 length: 15
V gene: TRBV27
J gene: TRBJ2-1
clone size: .
CDR3 DNA: TGTGCCAGCAGTTTATGGACTAGCGGGAGGACTGAGCAGTTCTTC
CDR3 protein: CASSLWTSGRTEQFF

D gene: .
CDR3 length: 15
V gene: TRBV3-1/TRBV3-2
J gene: TRBJ1-3
clone size: .
CDR3 DNA: TGTGCCAGCAGCCAAGTAGGAATATCTGGAAACACCATATATTTT
CDR3 protein: CASSQVGISGNTIYF

D gene: .
CDR3 length: 15
V gene: TRBV19
J gene: TRBJ1-5
clone size: .
CDR3 DNA: TGTGCCAGTACTGGGGACGGGGGGGGCTGGCAGCCCCAGCATTTT
CDR3 protein: CASTGDGGGWQPQHF

D gene: .
CDR3 length: 14
V gene: TRBV28
J gene: TRBJ1-4
clone size: .
CDR3 DNA: TGTGCCAGCAGCGAAAATGGGGCTAATGAAAAACTGTTTTTT
CDR3 protein: CASSENGANEKLFF

D gene: .
CDR3 length: 12
V gene: TRBV15
J gene: TRBJ1-3
clone size: .
CDR3 DNA: TGTGCCACCAGCCCGGCAGGAAACACCATATATTTT
CDR3 protein: CATSPAGNTIYF

D gene: TRBD1
CDR3 length: 15
V gene: TRBV28
J gene: TRBJ2-2
clone size: .
CDR3 DNA: TGTGCCAGCAGAACCGGGACAGGGAACACCGGGGAGCTGTTTTTT
CDR3 protein: CASRTGTGNTGELFF

D gene: .
CDR3 length: 13
V gene: TRBV7-3
J gene: TRBJ1-5
clone size: .
CDR3 DNA: TGTGCCAGCAGAGAATCCGGCAATCAGCCCCAGCATTTT
CDR3 protein: CASRESGNQPQHF

D gene: .
CDR3 length: 15
V gene: TRBV19
J gene: TRBJ2-2
clone size: .
CDR3 DNA: TGTGCCAGTAGTCAGAGGGGGTTAGGGTCCGGGGAGCTGTTTTTT
CDR3 protein: CASSQRGLGSGELFF

D gene: TRBD1
CDR3 length: 12
V gene: TRBV6-5
J gene: TRBJ2-7
clone size: .
CDR3 DNA: TGTGCCAGCAAGCAGGGGGACTACGAGCAGTACTTC
CDR3 protein: CASKQGDYEQYF

D gene: .
CDR3 length: 13
V gene: TRBV7-9
J gene: TRBJ2-2
clone size: .
CDR3 DNA: TGTGCCAGCAGCGTTAGCGAGCCCGGGGAGCTGTTTTTT
CDR3 protein: CASSVSEPGELFF

D gene: .
CDR3 length: 13
V gene: TRBV29-1
J gene: TRBJ2-7
clone size: once
CDR3 DNA: TGCAGCGCAACCGGGGACAATCCCTACGAGCAGTACTTC
CDR3 protein: CSATGDNPYEQYF

D gene: .
CDR3 length: 15
V gene: TRBV6-2/TRBV6-3
J gene: TRBJ2-7
clone size: .
CDR3 DNA: TGTGCCAGCAGTTATAACGGGGTCAGCTCCTACGAGCAGTACTTC
CDR3 protein: CASSYNGVSSYEQYF

D gene: .
CDR3 length: 15
V gene: TRBV5-1
J gene: TRBJ1-2
clone size: .
CDR3 DNA: TGCGCCAGCAGCTTGGAGGCAGGGCCTAACTATGGCTACACCTTC
CDR3 protein: CASSLEAGPNYGYTF

D gene: .
CDR3 length: 16
V gene: TRBV5-1
J gene: TRBJ2-7
clone size: .
CDR3 DNA: TGCGCCAGCAGCGACTGCCAAGGACGGGCCGCTTGCGAGCAGTACTTC
CDR3 protein: CASSDCQGRAACEQYF

D gene: TRBD2
CDR3 length: 17
V gene: TRBV7-2
J gene: TRBJ2-3
clone size: .
CDR3 DNA: TGTGCCAGCAGCTCCCGGGTGGGACTAGCGGGACGGAATACGCAGTATTTT
CDR3 protein: CASSSRVGLAGRNTQYF

D gene: TRBD2
CDR3 length: 14
V gene: TRBV7-2
J gene: TRBJ2-7
clone size: .
CDR3 DNA: TGTGCCAGCAGCGACCCGGGGGGGCCGGTCGAGCAGTACTTC
CDR3 protein: CASSDPGGPVEQYF

D gene: .
CDR3 length: 15
V gene: TRBV18
J gene: TRBJ1-1
clone size: .
CDR3 DNA: TGTGCCAGCTCACCCCCAGGGTTAGCGAACACTGAAGCTTTCTTT
CDR3 protein: CASSPPGLANTEAFF

D gene: TRBD2
CDR3 length: 16
V gene: TRBV7-9
J gene: TRBJ2-7
clone size: .
CDR3 DNA: TGTGCCAGCAGCTCGCCCGTGGGAGGGAGGTTCTACGAGCAGTACTTC
CDR3 protein: CASSSPVGGRFYEQYF

D gene: TRBD2
CDR3 length: 16
V gene: TRBV19
J gene: TRBJ2-1
clone size: .
CDR3 DNA: TGTGCCAGTAGTATAGTCGCGGGAGGGCCCAAGAATGAGCAGTTCTTC
CDR3 protein: CASSIVAGGPKNEQFF

D gene: .
CDR3 length: 12
V gene: TRBV4-2
J gene: TRBJ1-1
clone size: .
CDR3 DNA: TGTGCCAGCAGGGGGCCGAACACTGAAGCTTTCTTT
CDR3 protein: CASRGPNTEAFF

D gene: .
CDR3 length: 14
V gene: TRBV5-1
J gene: TRBJ2-7
clone size: .
CDR3 DNA: TGCGCCAGCAGCTTGGAAGCGGGCTCCTACGAGCAGTACTTC
CDR3 protein: CASSLEAGSYEQYF

D gene: .
CDR3 length: 14
V gene: TRBV6-4
J gene: TRBJ2-2
clone size: .
CDR3 DNA: TGTGCCAGCAGATCCCAGGGGGGCACCGGGGAGCTGTTTTTT
CDR3 protein: CASRSQGGTGELFF

D gene: .
CDR3 length: 12
V gene: TRBV19
J gene: TRBJ1-5
clone size: once
CDR3 DNA: TGTGCCAGTAGCGGCATTGTTCAGCCCCAGCATTTT
CDR3 protein: CASSGIVQPQHF

D gene: .
CDR3 length: 14
V gene: TRBV5-5
J gene: TRBJ2-3
clone size: .
CDR3 DNA: TGTGCCAGCAGCTTGGATAGGGTCACAGATACGCAGTATTTT
CDR3 protein: CASSLDRVTDTQYF

D gene: TRBD2
CDR3 length: 13
V gene: TRBV28
J gene: TRBJ2-7
clone size: .
CDR3 DNA: TGTGCCAGCAGTTTCAGCGGGAACTACGAGCAGTACTTC
CDR3 protein: CASSFSGNYEQYF

D gene: TRBD1
CDR3 length: 16
V gene: TRBV18
J gene: TRBJ1-5
clone size: .
CDR3 DNA: TGTGCCAGCTCACCACGGGCAGGGGGCGCGGATCAGCCCCAGCATTTT
CDR3 protein: CASSPRAGGADQPQHF